These 22 T cell receptor beta chains were all obtained from the same sample, sequenced in a study of T cell repertoires in cytomegalovirus infection. What these receptors recognize is not known. TCRdb reanalysed the reads using MiXCR and keeps one entry per CDR3 protein. The sample includes around 900,000 distinct CDR3 sequences, around 31% of them seen just once. The sequencing here drew on cultured CD8+ T cells from PBMCs, taken from culture after CMV antigen stimulation. The origin of the receptors is a human donor in good health (CMV status not recorded). Some clones in this sample may be carry-over from other donors' samples.

This clonotype was seen more than once but under ten times. The chain combines TRBV27 with TRBJ2-1; no definite D call. This CDR3 has 14 residues. Trimming removed 7 bases at V and 5 bases at J, with 15 bases between. Germline values: CDR1 MNHEY, CDR2 SMNVEV (reference sequence). The DNA for the CDR3 is TGTGCCAGCACCCCCTTCGGGCTTGACAATGAGCAGTTCTTC. This gives the protein CASTPFGLDNEQFF.

This clonotype was seen a few times. The chain recombines TRBV6-5 with TRBJ2-5; the match to TRBD2 covers 12 bases. The J segment lost 10 bases and the V segment lost 0 bases, leaving 3 bases of the junction unmatched. Looked up from germline, CDR1 is MNHEY and CDR2 is SVGAGI. The CDR3 length is 14 residues. DNA of the CDR3: TGTGCCAGCAGTTACTCGCCTAGCGGGGGGGACCAGTACTTC. Translation: CASSYSPSGGDQYF.

The chain links TRBV6-2 or TRBV6-3 to TRBJ2-7; 8 bases map to TRBD1. This CDR3 has 14 residues. The V segment lost 5 bases and the J segment 3 bases; nucleotides outside the gene matches: 6. Germline CDR1 and CDR2: MNHEY and SVGEGT. The CDR3 is CASSPRTGFYEQYF. In DNA, the CDR3 is TGTGCCAGCAGTCCCCGGACAGGGTTCTACGAGCAGTACTTC.

This chain links TRBV27 with TRBJ2-4; TRBD1 matches at 7 bases. The CDR3 contains 15 residues. J gave up 3 bases and V 5 bases, and 7 bases lay outside the gene matches. Germline-derived CDR1 and CDR2 are MNHEY and SMNVEV (reference sequence). CDR3 in amino acids: CASSTRTGDKNIQYF. The CDR3 coding sequence is TGTGCCAGCAGTACGCGGACAGGAGACAAAAACATTCAGTACTTC.

This clonotype was seen a few times. The chain uses TRBV12-3 or TRBV12-4 and TRBJ2-2; D is unclear. Deletions cut 2 bases from V and 5 bases from J, with 6 bases between. This CDR3 has 13 residues. The CDR3 nucleotides read TGTGCCAGCAGTTTAAGGTGGACCGGGGAGCTGTTTTTT. This translates into CASSLRWTGELFF.

The genes are TRBV14 and TRBJ2-6; D gene uncertain. The ends were cut back, 0 bases at V and 1 base at J, with 7 bases in the middle. Germline V gene data show CDR1 as SGHDN and CDR2 as FVKESK. This CDR3 is built from 16 residues. The CDR3 coding sequence is TGTGCCAGCAGCCAAGATTACCATTCTGGGGCCAACGTCCTGACTTTC. Translating gives CASSQDYHSGANVLTF.

The chain couples TRBV7-6 to TRBJ2-6, with D perhaps matching TRBD2 (6 bases). CDR3 length: 20 residues. The V gene's germline CDR1 is SGHVS and CDR2 FNYEAQ. Trimming pared 5 bases from V and 0 bases from J, leaving 23 bases between. CDR3 in amino acids: CASSKRVEGPPLSGANVLTF. The CDR3 DNA reads as TGTGCCAGCAGCAAAAGGGTGGAGGGTCCCCCTCTCTCTGGGGCCAACGTCCTGACTTTC.

As regards this clonotype: A read error may be the cause here, since a much bigger clone is one base away. The V and J genes are TRBV7-8 and TRBJ1-4; D not resolved. Germline V lookup: CDR1 SGHVS, CDR2 FQNEAQ. The CDR3 covers 15 residues. The V and J ends lost 4 bases and 7 bases respectively, with 16 bases between them. CDR3 sequence (DNA): TGTGCCAGCAGCTCGCCTGGCGATTTGGGTGAAAAACTGTTTTTT. It encodes CASSSPGDLGEKLFF.

The chain carries TRBV27 and TRBJ1-2; 9 bases map to TRBD1. Germline CDR1 is MNHEY and CDR2 is SMNVEV (reference sequence). The CDR3 is made up of 15 amino acids. J was trimmed by 3 bases and V by 7 bases; bases with no gene match: 9. This CDR3 is CASTPWTGADYGYTF. The CDR3 nucleotides read TGTGCCAGCACCCCCTGGACAGGGGCAGACTATGGCTACACCTTC.

The chain recombines TRBV27 with TRBJ1-6, with TRBD1 identical over 7 bases. V lost 6 bases, J lost 6 bases, and 8 bases stayed unmatched. This CDR3 spans 15 amino acids. CDR1 is MNHEY, CDR2 SMNVEV, per germline (reference sequence). CDR3 sequence: CASRPPGGFNSPLHF. CDR3 coding DNA: TGTGCCAGCAGGCCCCCAGGGGGGTTTAATTCACCCCTCCACTTT.

The chain carries TRBV4-1 and TRBJ2-7; TRBD2 agrees at 15 bases. Unmatched junction bases numbered 5, after V lost 4 bases and J lost 7 bases. This CDR3 region has 15 residues. Germline V lookup: CDR1 MGHRA, CDR2 YSYEKL. The CDR3 nucleotides read TGCGCCAGCAGCCCCGGACTAGCGGGGGGGAATGAGCAGTACTTC. Translated, it gives CASSPGLAGGNEQYF.

The sample holds many counts of this clonotype. The chain links TRBV7-2 to TRBJ2-1; D unresolved. The V end lost 7 bases, the J end lost 0 bases, and 16 bases lay between the germline ends. Germline CDR1 reads SGHTA; CDR2 reads FQGNSA. The length of the CDR3 is 16 residues. CDR3 nucleotide sequence: TGTGCCAGCACCCTCCTTTTACAGAGCTCCTACAATGAGCAGTTCTTC. This gives the protein CASTLLLQSSYNEQFF. The entire variable domain, with the rest obtained from reference TRBV7-2 and TRBJ2-1, is as follows: GAGVSQSPSNKVTEKGKDVELRCDPISGHTALYWYRQSLGQGLEFLIYFQGNSAPDKSGLPSDRFSAERTGGSVSTLTIQRTQQEDSAVYLCASTLLLQSSYNEQFFGPGTRLTVL.

This clonotype came up a few times. The rearrangement joins TRBV27 to TRBJ2-7, with D uncertain. V gave up 6 bases and J gave up 0 bases, with 18 bases separating them. The germline V gene has CDR1 MNHEY and CDR2 SMNVEV (reference sequence). The CDR3 loop spans 16 amino acids. The CDR3 reads CASSLTIGTSSYEQYV. The CDR3 region has the DNA TGTGCCAGCAGCCTCACGATAGGCACGAGCTCCTACGAGCAGTACGTC.

V gene TRBV2 combines with J gene TRBJ1-1; 8 nucleotides align to TRBD1. This CDR3 is 11 amino acids long. Per germline, CDR1 SNHLY and CDR2 FYNNEI. With 9 bases clipped from V and 5 bases from J, the junction kept 2 bases outside the gene matches. The CDR3 DNA is TGTGCCAGAACAGGGGGGACTGAAGCTTTCTTT. This codes for CARTGGTEAFF.

This clonotype turned up a few times. The rearrangement joins TRBV19 to TRBJ2-7; perhaps D is TRBD1 or TRBD2 (6 bases each). V was clipped by 5 bases and J by 0 bases, with 14 bases between them. This CDR3 has 15 residues. Germline V gene lookup returns CDR1 LNHDA and CDR2 SQIVND (reference sequence). This CDR3 reads CASSGTFGSSYEQYF. The CDR3 DNA reads as TGTGCCAGTAGTGGGACATTCGGGAGCTCCTACGAGCAGTACTTC. The complete variable domain, with remaining parts taken from reference TRBV19 and TRBJ2-7, reads DGGITQSPKYLFRKEGQNVTLSCEQNLNHDAMYWYRQDPGQGLRLIYYSQIVNDFQKGDIAEGYSVSREKKESFPLTVTSAQKNPTAFYLCASSGTFGSSYEQYFGPGTRLTVT.

In this sample, this clonotype turned up once. CDR3 in DNA: TGCGCCAGCAGCGCAAGGACAGGGACTGGGAGCGGGGAGCTGTTTTTT. It encodes CASSARTGTGSGELFF. The chain uses TRBV5-1 and TRBJ2-2, with TRBD1 matching 8 bases. From germline, CDR1 is SGHRS and CDR2 YFSETQ. V gave up 4 bases and J gave up 7 bases; unmatched junction bases: 12. The CDR3 sequence is 16 residues long.

This CDR3 reads CASSLSIQGHQPQHF. The CDR3 nucleotides read TGTGCCAGCAGTTTATCAATACAGGGGCATCAGCCCCAGCATTTT. V and J are TRBV27 and TRBJ1-5; 7 bases agree with TRBD1. Germline CDR1 MNHEY, CDR2 SMNVEV (reference sequence). CDR3 length equals 15 residues. V dropped 0 bases and J dropped 5; count of bases not matched to a gene: 4.

This clonotype was counted between two and nine times. This chain connects TRBV4-1 to TRBJ1-3; perhaps TRBD1 as D (5 bases). Germline V gene data show CDR1 as MGHRA and CDR2 as YSYEKL. The CDR3 runs to 15 residues. With 1 base removed from V and 0 bases from J, the gap between germline ends came to 7 bases. The CDR3 loop is CASSQAGPSGNTIYF. CDR3 in DNA: TGCGCCAGCAGCCAAGCAGGGCCCTCTGGAAACACCATATATTTT.

The rearrangement links TRBV4-3 to TRBJ1-5; 10 bases are a match to TRBD1. With 4 bases clipped from V and 6 bases from J, the junction kept 3 bases outside the gene matches. The CDR3 totals 14 residues. In germline, CDR1 is LGHNA, CDR2 YSLEER. The CDR3 loop is CASSRGTGAQPQHF. The CDR3 coding sequence is TGCGCCAGCAGCCGGGGGACAGGGGCTCAGCCCCAGCATTTT.

The chain joins TRBV5-1 to TRBJ2-3, with 9 bases that match TRBD2. The V gene end was trimmed by 4 bases and the J gene end by 0 bases; junction bases not matched to a gene: 12. This CDR3 spans 18 amino acids. The germline gives CDR1 SGHRS, CDR2 YFSETQ. The CDR3 here is CASSPIAGALPSTDTQYF. CDR3 sequence (DNA): TGCGCCAGCAGCCCTATAGCGGGGGCCCTTCCTAGCACAGATACGCAGTATTTT.

This chain connects TRBV6-6 to TRBJ2-2; TRBD2 aligns across 9 bases. Germline loops: CDR1 MNHNY, CDR2 SVGAGI (reference sequence). CDR3 size: 15 residues. J gave up 6 bases and V 0 bases, and 2 bases lay outside the gene matches. CDR3 in DNA: TGTGCCAGCAGTTACTCGCGGGGGGGCTCCGGGGAGCTGTTTTTT. Protein: CASSYSRGGSGELFF.

Only a few counts were recorded for this clonotype. The chain uses TRBV29-1 and TRBJ1-1; D is uncertain. V lost 6 bases and J lost 2, with 7 bases in between. This CDR3 is 11 amino acids long. Germline CDR1 is SQVTM and CDR2 is ANQGSEA. The DNA of the CDR3 is TGCAGCGTCGGGAGAAACACTGAAGCTTTCTTT. This gives the protein CSVGRNTEAFF.